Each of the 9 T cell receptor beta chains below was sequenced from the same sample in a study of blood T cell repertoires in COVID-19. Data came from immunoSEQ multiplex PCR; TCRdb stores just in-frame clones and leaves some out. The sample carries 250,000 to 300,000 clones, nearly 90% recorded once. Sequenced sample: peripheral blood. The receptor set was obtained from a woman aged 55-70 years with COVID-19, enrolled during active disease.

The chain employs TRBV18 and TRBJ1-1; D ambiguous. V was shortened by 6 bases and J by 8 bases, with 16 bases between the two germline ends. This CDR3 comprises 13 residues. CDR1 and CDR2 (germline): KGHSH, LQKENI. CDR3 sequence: CASSTTWATEAFF. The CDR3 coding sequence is TGTGCCAGCTCTACCACGTGGGCTACCGAAGCTTTCTTT.

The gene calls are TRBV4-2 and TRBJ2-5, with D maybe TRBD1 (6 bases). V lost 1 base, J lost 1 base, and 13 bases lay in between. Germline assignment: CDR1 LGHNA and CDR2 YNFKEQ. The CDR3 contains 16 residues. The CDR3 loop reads CASSQAPGQTQETQYF. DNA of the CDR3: TGTGCCAGCAGCCAAGCGCCAGGACAGACCCAAGAGACCCAGTACTTC.

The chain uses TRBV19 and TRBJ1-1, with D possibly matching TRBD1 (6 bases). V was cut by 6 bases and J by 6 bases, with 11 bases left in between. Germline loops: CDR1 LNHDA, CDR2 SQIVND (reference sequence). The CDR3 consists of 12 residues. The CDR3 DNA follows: TGTGCCAGTAGGGACAGCTTATCTGAAGCTTTCTTT. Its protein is CASRDSLSEAFF.

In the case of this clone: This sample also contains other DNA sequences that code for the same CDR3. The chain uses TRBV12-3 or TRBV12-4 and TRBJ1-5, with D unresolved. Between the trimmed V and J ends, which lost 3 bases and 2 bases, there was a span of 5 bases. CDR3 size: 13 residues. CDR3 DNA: TGTGCCAGCAGTTTCTCCGGCAATCAGCCCCAGCATTTT. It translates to CASSFSGNQPQHF.

The CDR3 here is CASSPEDRERYTIYF. DNA for the CDR3: TGTGCCAGCTCACCGGAAGACAGGGAACGATACACCATATATTTT. The chain combines TRBV18 with TRBJ1-3; 7 bases are a match to TRBD1. Germline-derived CDR1 and CDR2 are KGHSH and LQKENI. The CDR3 runs to 15 residues. After removal of 3 bases from V and 8 bases from J, the junction contained 10 bases not matched to a gene. Combining the CDR3 with reference TRBV18 and TRBJ1-3 gives the whole variable domain NAGVMQNPRHLVRRRGQEARLRCSPMKGHSHVYWYRQLPEEGLKFMVYLQKENIIDESGMPKERFSAEFPKEGPSILRIQQVVRGDSAAYFCASSPEDRERYTIYFGEGSWLTVV.

The CDR3 DNA reads as TGTGCCAGCAGTTCGTACTCTACAGGGTCTGCTGGAAACACCATATATTTT. Its protein product is CASSSYSTGSAGNTIYF. The chain uses TRBV2 and TRBJ1-3; perhaps TRBD1 as D (6 bases). In germline, CDR1 is SNHLY, CDR2 FYNNEI. V gave up 5 bases and J gave up 2 bases, with 19 bases separating them. The CDR3 is 17 amino acids.

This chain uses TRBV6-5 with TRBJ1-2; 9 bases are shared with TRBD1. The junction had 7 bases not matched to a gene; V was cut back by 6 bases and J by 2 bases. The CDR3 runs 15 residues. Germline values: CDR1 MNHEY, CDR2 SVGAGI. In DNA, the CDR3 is TGTGCCAGCAGAGAGTCGGGACAGGGAAACTATGGCTACACCTTC. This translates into CASRESGQGNYGYTF.

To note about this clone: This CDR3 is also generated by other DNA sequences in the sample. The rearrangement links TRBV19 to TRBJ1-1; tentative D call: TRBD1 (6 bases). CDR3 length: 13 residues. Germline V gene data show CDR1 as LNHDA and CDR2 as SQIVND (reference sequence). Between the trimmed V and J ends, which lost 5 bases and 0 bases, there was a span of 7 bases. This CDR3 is CASSDRLNTEAFF. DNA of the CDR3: TGTGCCAGTAGTGACAGGCTGAACACTGAAGCTTTCTTT.

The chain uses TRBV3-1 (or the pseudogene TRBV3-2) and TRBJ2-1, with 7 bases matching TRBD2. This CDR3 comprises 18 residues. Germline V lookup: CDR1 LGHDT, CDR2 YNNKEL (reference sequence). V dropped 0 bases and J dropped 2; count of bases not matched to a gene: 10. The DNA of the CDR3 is TGTGCCAGCAGCCAAGACTTTAGCGGGCGGGGGACCTACAATGAGCAGTTCTTC. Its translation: CASSQDFSGRGTYNEQFF.